Each of the 3 T cell receptor beta chains below was sequenced from the same sample in a study of CD8+ T cells in alopecia areata. TCR sequencing used cDNA made by reverse transcription of extracted RNA. Repertoires were generated with immunoSEQ multiplex PCR, while TCRdb's copy carries only in-frame clones and drops some. The sample records 130,000 to 150,000 clones, 65% to 90% being singletons. As to treatment: oral pan-JAK inhibitor, 5-10 mg twice daily. The sample here was CD8+ T cells sorted from blood, taken at week 4, from a patient treated with tofacitinib. The receptor set was obtained from a human donor with alopecia areata.

The rearrangement joins TRBV7-9 to TRBJ1-1; perhaps TRBD1 as D (5 bases). This CDR3 contains 15 residues. V lost 5 bases and J 3 bases, leaving 16 bases between the germline ends. In germline, CDR1 is SEHNR, CDR2 FQNEAQ (reference sequence). This chain's CDR3 is CASSPSDRGDTEAFF. The CDR3 nucleotides are TGTGCCAGCAGCCCTTCGGACCGGGGGGACACTGAAGCTTTCTTT. The entire variable domain, with the rest obtained from reference TRBV7-9 and TRBJ1-1, is as follows: DTGVSQNPRHKITKRGQNVTFRCDPISEHNRLYWYRQTLGQGPEFLTYFQNEAQLEKSRLLSDRFSAERPKGSFSTLEIQRTEQGDSAMYLCASSPSDRGDTEAFFGQGTRLTVV.

V is TRBV6-5 and J is TRBJ2-7; D not resolved. Per the germline V gene, CDR1 is MNHEY and CDR2 is SVGAGI. This CDR3 is 15 amino acids long. V gave up 2 bases and J gave up 2 bases, with 13 bases separating them. As DNA, the CDR3 is TGTGCCAGCAGTTACAGACCAATCCTTGCCTACGAGCAGTACTTC. The encoded protein is CASSYRPILAYEQYF.

This chain uses TRBV7-9 with TRBJ2-3; D uncertain. V shed 9 bases and J shed 6 bases, with 13 bases lying between them. CDR1 and CDR2 from the germline V gene are SEHNR and FQNEAQ (reference sequence). The CDR3 sequence is 12 residues long. For the CDR3, the DNA is TGTGCCAGTAAGCGTGGATCGGATACGCAGTATTTT. Encoded protein: CASKRGSDTQYF.